This TCR beta chain was recorded in a study of T cell changes during pregnancy in multiple sclerosis. Sequenced by immunoSEQ multiplex PCR; TCRdb stores in-frame clones only, minus some. Here the sample spans roughly 110,000 clones, less than 95% being singletons. Losses at the gene ends were 5 bases for V and 1 base for J; bases not matched to a gene: 7. This CDR3 region has 17 residues. CDR1 is MNHEY, CDR2 SMNVEV, per germline (reference sequence). The sequence was obtained from a female donor with multiple sclerosis, enrolled in a pregnancy study. V gene TRBV27 combines with J gene TRBJ2-2; 10 bases are shared with TRBD2. This specimen consisted of peripheral blood, obtained before pregnancy. CDR3: CASSVRLAGGNTGELFF. CDR3 in DNA: TGTGCCAGCAGTGTACGTTTAGCGGGGGGGAACACCGGGGAGCTGTTTTTT.